This T cell receptor beta chain came from a study of blood T cell repertoires in COVID-19. Method: immunoSEQ multiplex PCR; TCRdb's copy keeps in-frame clones and lacks some. The profile shows fewer than 250,000 clones, around four fifths of them singletons. The CDR3 is 13 residues long. Trimming removed 7 bases at V and 4 bases at J, with 13 bases between. The germline CDR1 and CDR2 sequences are SEHNR and FQNEAQ (reference sequence). This clonotype was obtained from a man aged 30 to 39 with active or convalescent COVID-19. V is TRBV7-9 and J is TRBJ2-5; D may be TRBD1 (5 bases). Sequencing was done on a sample of peripheral blood. This CDR3 reads CASTRQSRETQYF. DNA of the CDR3: TGTGCCAGCACCCGACAGTCTCGAGAGACCCAGTACTTC.